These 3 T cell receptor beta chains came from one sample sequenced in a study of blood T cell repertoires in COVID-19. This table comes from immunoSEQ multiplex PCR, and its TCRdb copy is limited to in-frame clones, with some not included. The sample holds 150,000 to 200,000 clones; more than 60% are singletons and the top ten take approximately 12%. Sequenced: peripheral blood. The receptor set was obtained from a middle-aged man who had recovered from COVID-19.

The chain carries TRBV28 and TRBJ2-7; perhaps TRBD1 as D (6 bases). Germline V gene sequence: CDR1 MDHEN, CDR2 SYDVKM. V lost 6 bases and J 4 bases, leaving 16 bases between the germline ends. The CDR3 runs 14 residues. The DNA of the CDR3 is TGTGCCAGCAGGAATAGGGGGAGAGTTTACGAGCAGTACTTC. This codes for CASRNRGRVYEQYF.

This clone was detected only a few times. CDR3 residues: CASSSTGTSDNEQFF. CDR3 bases: TGTGCCAGCAGCTCAACCGGGACTAGCGACAATGAGCAGTTCTTC. The chain carries TRBV7-2 and TRBJ2-1, with TRBD2 matching over 10 bases. The CDR3 is 15 residues long. V shed 4 bases and J 5 bases; nucleotides not matched to a gene: 5. The germline gives CDR1 SGHTA, CDR2 FQGNSA.

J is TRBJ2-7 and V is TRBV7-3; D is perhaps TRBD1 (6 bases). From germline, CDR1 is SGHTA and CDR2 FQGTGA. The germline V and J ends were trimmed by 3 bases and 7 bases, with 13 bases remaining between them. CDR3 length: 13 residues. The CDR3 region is CASSFFPRGEQYF. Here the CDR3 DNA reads TGTGCCAGCAGCTTCTTCCCCAGGGGTGAGCAGTACTTC.